Each of the 11 T cell receptor beta chains below was sequenced from the same sample in a study of T cell changes during pregnancy in multiple sclerosis. TCRdb's copy holds only in-frame clones and misses some; the assay was immunoSEQ multiplex PCR. The repertoire holds approximately 79,000 clones, 93% seen once, with 0.65% to 0.95% in the top ten. The sequencing used peripheral blood, collected in the second trimester of pregnancy. The origin of the receptors is a female donor in good health, enrolled as a control in a pregnancy study.

The J gene is TRBJ1-2, the V gene TRBV5-1, with 7 bases fitting TRBD1. Germline V lookup: CDR1 SGHRS, CDR2 YFSETQ. This CDR3 has 15 residues. The J segment lost 0 bases and the V segment lost 3 bases, leaving 5 bases of the junction unmatched. CDR3 amino acids: CASSSRQGANYGYTF. CDR3 nucleotide sequence: TGCGCCAGCAGCTCGAGACAGGGAGCTAACTATGGCTACACCTTC.

This chain joins TRBV7-2 and TRBJ1-1; 7 nucleotides line up with TRBD1. V lost 0 bases and J lost 5; bases outside the gene matches: 6. The CDR3 runs to 15 residues. Germline V gene sequence: CDR1 SGHTA, CDR2 FQGNSA. The CDR3 here is CASSLAGGDLTEAFF. In DNA, the CDR3 is TGTGCCAGCAGCTTAGCAGGGGGCGATTTAACTGAAGCTTTCTTT.

This clone was observed a handful of times. This chain joins TRBV25-1 and TRBJ2-2; possible D gene TRBD1, 6 bases. Trimming took off 2 bases at V and 6 bases at J, with 16 bases between the two ends. The CDR3 loop spans 16 amino acids. Germline loops: CDR1 MGHDK, CDR2 SYGVNS. The CDR3 bases are TGTGCCAGCAGTGAAGGAGGACAGCCCTCTCCCGGGGAGCTGTTTTTT. This translates into CASSEGGQPSPGELFF.

This chain connects TRBV4-3 to TRBJ2-1; tentatively, D is TRBD2 (7 bases). This CDR3 region has 14 residues. The germline V gene encodes CDR1 LGHNA and CDR2 YSLEER. V was pared by 3 bases and J by 2 bases, with 8 bases between. CDR3 sequence: CASSHGGPYNEQFF. The DNA for the CDR3 is TGCGCCAGCAGCCACGGGGGGCCCTACAATGAGCAGTTCTTC.

The count of this clone is one. The chain carries TRBV4-3 and TRBJ2-5, with 9 bases that match TRBD1. V shed 0 bases and J 7 bases; nucleotides not matched to a gene: 9. The length of the CDR3 is 16 residues. Germline CDR1 LGHNA, CDR2 YSLEER. CDR3 region: CASSQDLGTGLGTQYF. The CDR3 DNA sequence: TGCGCCAGCAGCCAAGATCTAGGGACAGGGCTAGGGACCCAGTACTTC.

The V call is TRBV7-2, the J call TRBJ2-3; 7 bases map to TRBD2. Looked up from germline, CDR1 is SGHTA and CDR2 is FQGNSA. The junction had 5 bases not matched to a gene; V was cut back by 5 bases and J by 0 bases. The CDR3 contains 15 residues. The CDR3 DNA reads as TGTGCCAGCAGCCTCAGCGGGGTCAGCACAGATACGCAGTATTTT. Translated, it gives CASSLSGVSTDTQYF.

V is TRBV6-5 and J is TRBJ2-3, with 7 bases lining up with TRBD2. Unmatched junction bases numbered 8, after V lost 8 bases and J lost 3 bases. The CDR3 contains 14 residues. CDR1 and CDR2 from the germline V gene are MNHEY and SVGAGI. CDR3 sequence (DNA): TGTGCCAGCCGGGCGGGGGACGATACAGATACGCAGTATTTT. It translates to CASRAGDDTDTQYF.

This clone was recorded once. The V and J genes are TRBV27 and TRBJ1-2; possible D gene TRBD1, 6 bases. The germline CDR1 and CDR2 sequences are MNHEY and SMNVEV (reference sequence). The CDR3 runs 16 residues. The V end lost 5 bases, the J end lost 5 bases, and 21 bases lay between the germline ends. The CDR3 coding sequence is TGTGCCAGCAGTGAACTTCAGGGGCTCTCACTATATGGCTACACCTTC. Protein: CASSELQGLSLYGYTF.

The CDR3 reads CASSHASGGAVGEQFF. The CDR3 DNA reads TGCGCCAGCAGCCATGCTAGCGGGGGGGCGGTGGGTGAGCAGTTCTTC. V gene TRBV4-1 combines with J gene TRBJ2-1; TRBD2 agrees at 12 bases. This CDR3 is 16 amino acids long. Trimming took 3 bases from V and 9 from J; bases not matched to a gene: 9. Per germline, CDR1 MGHRA and CDR2 YSYEKL.

The rearrangement joins TRBV7-3 to TRBJ1-1, with D perhaps matching TRBD1 (5 bases). V was clipped by 2 bases and J by 5 bases, with 9 bases between them. Germline loops: CDR1 SGHTA, CDR2 FQGTGA. This CDR3 contains 13 residues. DNA of the CDR3: TGTGCCAGCAGCTTAGTTCGGGGGACTGAAGCTTTCTTT. This gives the protein CASSLVRGTEAFF.

In this sample, this clone turned up once. The chain combines TRBV9 with TRBJ2-3; D is perhaps TRBD1 (5 bases). The CDR3 runs to 15 residues. V lost 0 bases and J 4 bases, leaving 12 bases between the germline ends. CDR1 is SGDLS and CDR2 is YYNGEE in the germline V gene. CDR3 DNA sequence: TGTGCCAGCAGCGTAGACCCAGGGATCGCAGATACGCAGTATTTT. Translation gives CASSVDPGIADTQYF.